The entry below describes one T cell receptor beta chain. Using its own MiXCR run on the RT-PCR reads, TCRdb lists one record per CDR3 protein. The sample yields a few hundred thousand distinct CDR3 sequences, 13% to 15% seen once. V dropped 2 bases and J dropped 5; count of bases not matched to a gene: 7. The CDR3 has 14 amino acids. From germline, CDR1 is SGHRS and CDR2 YFSETQ. The data were obtained in a study of patients and donors after allogeneic stem cell transplantation. J is TRBJ2-7 and V is TRBV5-1; 7 nucleotides line up with TRBD1. Material for sequencing was blood, either unsorted or a sorted T cell fraction (not recorded which). This TCR came from a human donor who was either an allogeneic HSCT recipient or a stem cell or donor lymphocyte infusion donor (not recorded which). It is not recorded whose cells these are; they may come from a transplant donor. The DNA of the CDR3 is TGCGCCAGCAGCTTAGGGACAGTAATGAACGAGCAGTACTTC. Protein product: CASSLGTVMNEQYF.